This T cell receptor beta chain is drawn from a study of T cell responses to AZD1222 COVID-19 vaccine. Profiling relied on immunoSEQ multiplex PCR, and the TCRdb table lists in-frame clones only, not all of them. Among 90,000 to 110,000 clones listed, roughly 86% were seen once. General study results and limits: Unmutated variant regions are reportedly the target of nearly half of TCRs that are spike-specific. Every sample of the repertoires postdated the peak T cell response. Donors in the cohort were predominantly white British and more often female, and clonal diversity was possibly underestimated.

Germline lookup yields CDR1 LNHDA and CDR2 SQIVND (reference sequence). The CDR3 loop spans 15 amino acids. V was cut by 2 bases and J by 3 bases, with 14 bases left in between. On this clone: Its antigen is unidentified.

This TCR derives from an adult in good health. Sequencing used peripheral blood, obtained on day 0 of MenACWY control vaccination. The chain has TRBV19 and TRBJ2-7; D is possibly TRBD1 (6 bases). The CDR3 loop reads CASSIRGGQIYEQYF. Written as DNA, the CDR3 is TGTGCCAGTAGTATAAGAGGAGGACAGATCTACGAGCAGTACTTC.